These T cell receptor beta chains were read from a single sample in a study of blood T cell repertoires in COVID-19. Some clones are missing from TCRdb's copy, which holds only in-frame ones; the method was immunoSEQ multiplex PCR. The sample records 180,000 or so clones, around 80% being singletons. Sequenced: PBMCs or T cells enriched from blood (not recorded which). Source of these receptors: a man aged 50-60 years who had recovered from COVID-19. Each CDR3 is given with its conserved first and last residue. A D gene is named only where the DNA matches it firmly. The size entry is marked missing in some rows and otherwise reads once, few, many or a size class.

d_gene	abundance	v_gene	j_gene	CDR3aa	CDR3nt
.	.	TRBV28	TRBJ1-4	CASSSGYGEEKLFF	TGTGCCAGCAGTTCCGGGTACGGAGAGGAAAAACTGTTTTTT
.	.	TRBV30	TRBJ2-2	CALSSGQVGELFF	TGTGCCCTTTCATCAGGGCAAGTCGGGGAGCTGTTTTTT
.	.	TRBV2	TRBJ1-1	CASSLGQFTEAFF	TGTGCCAGCAGTCTAGGACAGTTCACTGAAGCTTTCTTT
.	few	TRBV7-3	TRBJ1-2	CASSLTPLPTANYGYTF	TGTGCCAGCAGCTTGACACCCCTTCCCACCGCTAACTATGGCTACACCTTC
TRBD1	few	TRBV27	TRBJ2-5	CASSFGRGPVETQYF	TGTGCCAGCAGTTTCGGCAGGGGGCCGGTGGAGACCCAGTACTTC
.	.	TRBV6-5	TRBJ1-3	CASWTVWGNTIYF	TGTGCCAGCTGGACAGTCTGGGGAAACACCATATATTTT
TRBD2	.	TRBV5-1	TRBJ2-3	CASSLEPGLAADTQYF	TGCGCCAGCAGCTTGGAACCGGGACTAGCTGCAGATACGCAGTATTTT
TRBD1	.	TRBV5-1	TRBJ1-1	CASSPRTGRTFSTEAFF	TGCGCCAGCAGCCCAAGGACAGGGAGAACTTTTAGCACTGAAGCTTTCTTT
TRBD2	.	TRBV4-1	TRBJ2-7	CASSQDPGGTITYEQYF	TGCGCCAGCAGCCAAGATCCCGGGGGGACTATCACCTACGAGCAGTACTTC
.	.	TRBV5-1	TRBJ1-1	CASSLGPATKSEAFF	TGCGCCAGCAGCTTGGGACCGGCCACTAAATCGGAAGCTTTCTTT
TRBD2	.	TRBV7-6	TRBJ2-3	CASSLLAGAGTDTQYF	TGTGCCAGCAGCTTATTAGCGGGGGCCGGGACAGATACGCAGTATTTT
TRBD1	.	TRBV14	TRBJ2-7	CASSFRQGVPYEQYF	TGTGCCAGCAGCTTCCGACAGGGGGTTCCGTACGAGCAGTACTTC
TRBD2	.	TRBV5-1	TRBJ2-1	CASSLGRLADYNEQFF	TGCGCCAGCAGCTTGGGGAGACTAGCGGATTACAATGAGCAGTTCTTC
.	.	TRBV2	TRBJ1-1	CASSVPGIRNTEAFF	TGTGCCAGCAGTGTACCAGGAATTCGGAACACTGAAGCTTTCTTT
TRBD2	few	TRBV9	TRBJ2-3	CASSVAAGGRQDTQYF	TGTGCCAGCAGCGTAGCGGCGGGGGGGCGTCAAGATACGCAGTATTTT
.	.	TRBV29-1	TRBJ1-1	CSVGRGMNTEAFF	TGCAGCGTTGGTCGGGGAATGAACACTGAAGCTTTCTTT
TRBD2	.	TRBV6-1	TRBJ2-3	CASSVRRLAGQTDTQYF	TGTGCCAGCAGTGTTAGGCGACTAGCGGGACAGACAGATACGCAGTATTTT
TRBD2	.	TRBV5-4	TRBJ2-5	CASSPGTSGGAVETQYF	TGTGCCAGCAGCCCAGGGACTAGCGGGGGGGCCGTGGAGACCCAGTACTTC
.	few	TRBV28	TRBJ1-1	CASSLGPATEAFF	TGTGCCAGCAGTTTGGGCCCGGCCACTGAAGCTTTCTTT
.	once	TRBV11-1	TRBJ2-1	CASSPRRVDNEQFF	TGTGCCAGCAGCCCGAGGAGGGTAGACAATGAGCAGTTCTTC
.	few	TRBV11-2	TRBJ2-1	CASGLYEQFF	TGTGCCAGTGGACTTTATGAGCAGTTCTTC
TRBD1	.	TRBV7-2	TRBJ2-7	CASSQRQGYEQYF	TGTGCCAGCAGCCAAAGACAGGGTTACGAGCAGTACTTC
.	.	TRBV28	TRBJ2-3	CASSSPFGRGAPDTQYF	TGTGCCAGCAGTTCCCCATTCGGTCGGGGGGCCCCAGATACGCAGTATTTT
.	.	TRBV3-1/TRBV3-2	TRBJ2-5	CASSQDSREETQYF	TGTGCCAGCAGCCAAGATAGTCGTGAAGAGACCCAGTACTTC
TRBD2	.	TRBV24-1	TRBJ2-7	CATSDPSSGSTYEQYF	TGTGCCACCAGTGACCCCTCTAGCGGGAGCACCTACGAGCAGTACTTC
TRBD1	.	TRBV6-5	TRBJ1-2	CASSSGTGVGYTF	TGTGCCAGCAGCTCCGGGACAGGGGTGGGCTACACCTTC
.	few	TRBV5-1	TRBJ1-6	CASSLETANSPLHF	TGCGCCAGCAGCTTGGAGACTGCCAATTCACCCCTCCACTTT
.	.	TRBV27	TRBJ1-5	CASSTGGGLSNQPQHF	TGTGCCAGCAGTACAGGTGGGGGACTTAGCAATCAGCCCCAGCATTTT
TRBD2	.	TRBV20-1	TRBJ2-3	CSASRAGAGDTQYF	TGCAGTGCTAGTAGGGCGGGAGCCGGTGATACGCAGTATTTT
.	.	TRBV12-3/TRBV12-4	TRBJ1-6	CASSLYGYSPLHF	TGTGCCAGCAGTTTATATGGCTATTCACCCCTCCACTTT
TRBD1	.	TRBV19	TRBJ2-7	CASSGGQGQWDEQYF	TGTGCCAGTAGTGGAGGACAGGGCCAATGGGACGAGCAGTACTTC
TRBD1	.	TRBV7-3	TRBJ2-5	CASSLRQGALETQYF	TGTGCCAGCAGCTTAAGACAGGGGGCATTAGAGACCCAGTACTTC
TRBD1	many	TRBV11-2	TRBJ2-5	CASSVDRGWETQYF	TGTGCCAGCAGCGTTGACAGGGGGTGGGAGACCCAGTACTTC
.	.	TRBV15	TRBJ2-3	CATSRAVTVSTDTQYF	TGTGCCACCAGCAGAGCCGTGACAGTGAGCACAGATACGCAGTATTTT
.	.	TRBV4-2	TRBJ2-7	CASSQDQFSYEQYF	TGTGCCAGCAGCCAAGATCAGTTCTCCTACGAGCAGTACTTC
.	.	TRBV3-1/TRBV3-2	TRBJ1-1	CASTRRTGLTEAFF	TGTGCCAGCACTCGGAGGACGGGGTTGACTGAAGCTTTCTTT
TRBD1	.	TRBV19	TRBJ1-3	CASSPTGLRNTIYF	TGTGCCAGTAGCCCGACAGGGCTCAGAAACACCATATATTTT
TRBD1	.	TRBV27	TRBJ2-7	CASSLLDRGGEQYF	TGTGCCAGCAGTCTACTCGACAGGGGCGGCGAGCAGTACTTC
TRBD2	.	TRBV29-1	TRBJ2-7	CSVAAGGSYEQYF	TGCAGCGTTGCAGCGGGGGGCTCCTACGAGCAGTACTTC
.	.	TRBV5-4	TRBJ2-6	CASSPDAGARANVLTF	TGTGCCAGCAGCCCTGACGCAGGGGCTAGGGCCAACGTCCTGACTTTC
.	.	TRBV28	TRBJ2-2	CASRSGRGELFF	TGTGCCAGCAGATCCGGGAGAGGGGAGCTGTTTTTT
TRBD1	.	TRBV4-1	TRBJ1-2	CASSPATGGWGYTF	TGCGCCAGCAGCCCGGCGACAGGGGGCTGGGGCTACACCTTC
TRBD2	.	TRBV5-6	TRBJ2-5	CASSWDLAGGLETQYF	TGTGCCAGCAGCTGGGACCTAGCGGGGGGCTTGGAGACCCAGTACTTC
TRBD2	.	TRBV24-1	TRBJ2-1	CATSDSGGNEQFF	TGTGCCACCAGTGATTCGGGGGGCAATGAGCAGTTCTTC
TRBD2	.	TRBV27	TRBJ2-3	CASSLLAGRGDTQYF	TGTGCCAGCAGTTTACTAGCGGGGCGGGGAGATACGCAGTATTTT
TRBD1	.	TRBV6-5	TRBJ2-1	CASSRQGGNEQFF	TGTGCCAGCAGTAGACAGGGGGGGAATGAGCAGTTCTTC
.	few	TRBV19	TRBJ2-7	CASSAPRQAPYEQYF	TGTGCCAGTAGTGCGCCTAGACAGGCGCCCTACGAGCAGTACTTC
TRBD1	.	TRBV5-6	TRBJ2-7	CASSPTGESYEQYF	TGTGCCAGCAGCCCGACAGGGGAGTCCTACGAGCAGTACTTC
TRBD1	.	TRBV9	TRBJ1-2	CASTRLLRTGDYGYTF	TGTGCCAGCACCCGTCTCCTTAGGACAGGGGACTATGGCTACACCTTC
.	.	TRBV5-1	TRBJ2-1	CASSPSSSRHEQFF	TGCGCCAGCAGCCCAAGCTCAAGCAGGCATGAGCAGTTCTTC
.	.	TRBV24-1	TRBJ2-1	CATSGGSYNEQFF	TGTGCCACCAGTGGCGGTTCCTACAATGAGCAGTTCTTC